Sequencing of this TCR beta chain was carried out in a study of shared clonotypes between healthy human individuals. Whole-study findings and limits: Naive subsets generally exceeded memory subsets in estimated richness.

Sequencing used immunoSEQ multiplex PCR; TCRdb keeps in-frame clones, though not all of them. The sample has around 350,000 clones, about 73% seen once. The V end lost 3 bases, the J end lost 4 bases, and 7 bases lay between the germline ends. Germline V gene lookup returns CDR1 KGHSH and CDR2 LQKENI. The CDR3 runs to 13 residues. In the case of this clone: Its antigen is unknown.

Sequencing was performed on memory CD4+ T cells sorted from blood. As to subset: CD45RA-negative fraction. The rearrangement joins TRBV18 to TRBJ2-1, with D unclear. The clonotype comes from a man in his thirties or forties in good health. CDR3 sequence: CASSPEPYNEQFF. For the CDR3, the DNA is TGTGCCAGCTCACCGGAGCCGTACAATGAGCAGTTCTTC. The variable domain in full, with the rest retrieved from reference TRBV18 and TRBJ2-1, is NAGVMQNPRHLVRRRGQEARLRCSPMKGHSHVYWYRQLPEEGLKFMVYLQKENIIDESGMPKERFSAEFPKEGPSILRIQQVVRGDSAAYFCASSPEPYNEQFFGPGTRLTVL.